Detailed here is one T cell receptor beta chain. CDR1 is SQVTM, CDR2 ANQGSEA, per germline. Deletions cut 5 bases from V and 6 bases from J, with 21 bases between. CDR3 length: 15 amino acids. This entry is derived from a study of CD8 T cells in Susac syndrome. Random hexamers primed reverse transcription of 0.5 to 1 ug RNA. Amplification of TCR beta CDR3 spanned 54 Vbeta and 13 Jbeta via immunoSEQ multiplex PCR. MiXCR was run by TCRdb on the immunoSEQ multiplex PCR reads, yielding one entry per CDR3 protein. The table includes 140,000 or so distinct CDR3 sequences, approximately 94% detected once. The V call is TRBV29-1, the J call TRBJ2-3; perhaps TRBD2 as D (6 bases). The sample was CD4+ T cells from PBMCs. The receptor's source is a human donor in good health. CDR3 sequence: CSVTPRVPGDDTQYF. Written as DNA, the CDR3 is TGCAGCGTTACCCCTAGGGTACCGGGAGATGATACGCAGTATTTT.